These 27 T cell receptor beta chains were sequenced from one sample in a study of cytomegalovirus exposure and HLA in healthy donors. The study ran its PCR with 60 Vbeta and 13 Jbeta primers. Method: immunoSEQ multiplex PCR; TCRdb's copy keeps in-frame clones and lacks some. This table holds 100,000 or so clones, over 60% found once. The specimen was PBMCs. The source of these receptors is a man younger than 40 in good health and CMV-seropositive.

The rearrangement uses TRBV5-5 and TRBJ1-2, with 8 bases lining up with TRBD1. This CDR3 is built from 14 residues. Per the germline V gene, CDR1 is SGHKS and CDR2 is YYEKEE (reference sequence). V lost 4 bases and J lost 3; bases outside the gene matches: 5. The CDR3 DNA reads as TGTGCCAGCAGCCGCCTGGGACAGGACTATGGCTACACCTTC. It translates to CASSRLGQDYGYTF. Using reference TRBV5-5 and TRBJ1-2 for the parts outside the CDR3, the full variable domain is DAGVTQSPTHLIKTRGQQVTLRCSPISGHKSVSWYQQVLGQGPQFIFQYYEKEERGRGNFPDRFSARQFPNYSSELNVNALLLGDSALYLCASSRLGQDYGYTFGSGTRLTVV.

The V call is TRBV7-3, the J call TRBJ1-1, with 7 positions matching TRBD1. The germline gives CDR1 SGHTA, CDR2 FQGTGA. There are 13 residues in the CDR3. J was trimmed by 8 bases and V by 2 bases; bases with no gene match: 5. This chain's CDR3 is CASSLGTDGEAFF. The CDR3 bases are TGTGCCAGCAGCTTAGGGACAGATGGGGAAGCTTTCTTT.

The chain uses TRBV7-9 and TRBJ1-1; no clear D gene. The germline CDR1 and CDR2 sequences are SEHNR and FQNEAQ (reference sequence). Between the trimmed V and J ends, which lost 5 bases and 3 bases, there was a span of 16 bases. CDR3 length: 15 amino acids. CDR3 residues: CASSAGGNRDTEAFF. CDR3 sequence (DNA): TGTGCCAGCAGCGCAGGAGGTAACAGAGACACTGAAGCTTTCTTT.

J is TRBJ1-1 and V is TRBV7-6; possibly TRBD1 for D (6 bases). CDR1 and CDR2 (germline): SGHVS, FNYEAQ. The CDR3 consists of 18 residues. Trimming shortened V by 4 bases and J by 1 base, and 22 bases separated the two germline ends. CDR3 in amino acids: CASSSERYGGAANTEAFF. As DNA, the CDR3 is TGTGCCAGCAGCTCGGAAAGGTACGGGGGGGCGGCGAACACTGAAGCTTTCTTT. Filled out from reference TRBV7-6 and TRBJ1-1, the complete variable domain reads GAGVSQSPRYKVTKRGQDVALRCDPISGHVSLYWYRQALGQGPEFLTYFNYEAQQDKSGLPNDRFSAERPEGSISTLTIQRTEQRDSAMYRCASSSERYGGAANTEAFFGQGTRLTVV.

The DNA of the CDR3 is TGTGCCAGCAGCTTAAAACGGACAGAGTCCTATGGCTACACCTTC. Its translation is CASSLKRTESYGYTF. The chain links TRBV7-2 to TRBJ1-2; D possibly corresponds to TRBD1 (6 bases). The germline gives CDR1 SGHTA, CDR2 FQGNSA. The CDR3 has 15 amino acids. The V gene lost 2 bases and the J gene lost 4 bases, with 14 bases spanning the gap.

The rearrangement uses TRBV7-9 and TRBJ2-5, with TRBD2 matching 11 bases. Trimming at V came to 3 bases and at J to 0 bases, leaving 9 bases not matched to a gene. CDR1 SEHNR and CDR2 FQNEAQ come from the germline V gene (reference sequence). The CDR3 covers 18 residues. The CDR3 here is CASSLPGLAEKYQETQYF. The CDR3 DNA reads as TGTGCCAGCAGCTTGCCGGGACTAGCGGAGAAGTACCAAGAGACCCAGTACTTC. The whole variable domain, remainder taken from reference TRBV7-9 and TRBJ2-5, is DTGVSQNPRHKITKRGQNVTFRCDPISEHNRLYWYRQTLGQGPEFLTYFQNEAQLEKSRLLSDRFSAERPKGSFSTLEIQRTEQGDSAMYLCASSLPGLAEKYQETQYFGPGTRLLVL.

The J gene is TRBJ2-3, the V gene TRBV25-1, with a tentative D call TRBD1 (6 bases). V dropped 4 bases and J dropped 9 bases, with 17 bases sitting between them. CDR1 and CDR2 (germline): MGHDK, SYGVNS. The CDR3 covers 14 residues. CDR3 DNA: TGTGCCAGCAGTGCCCACAGGGAAGGGGAGACGCAGTATTTT. It yields the protein CASSAHREGETQYF.

The genes are TRBV28 and TRBJ2-5; 8 bases are a match to TRBD1. V shed 3 bases and J 5 bases; nucleotides not matched to a gene: 11. The germline V gene encodes CDR1 MDHEN and CDR2 SYDVKM. This CDR3 is 16 amino acids long. CDR3 bases: TGTGCCAGCAGTTTGCCACTCAGGGGGCGGTGGGAGACCCAGTACTTC. Its protein is CASSLPLRGRWETQYF.

The chain carries TRBV9 and TRBJ2-2, with no clear D. Deletions cut 0 bases from V and 4 bases from J, with 4 bases between. This CDR3 has 13 amino acids. Germline V gene data show CDR1 as SGDLS and CDR2 as YYNGEE. The CDR3 loop reads CASSVASTGELFF. CDR3 DNA: TGTGCCAGCAGCGTAGCCTCCACCGGGGAGCTGTTTTTT.

The rearrangement links TRBV7-9 to TRBJ2-7; maybe TRBD2 (6 bases). Germline V gene sequence: CDR1 SEHNR, CDR2 FQNEAQ (reference sequence). The CDR3 consists of 15 residues. Trimming stripped 4 bases from V and 6 bases from J, with 19 bases between. The CDR3 is CASSSLPGGASEQYF. In nucleotides, the CDR3 is TGTGCCAGCAGCTCCTTACCCGGGGGAGCTTCCGAGCAGTACTTC.

This sequence joins TRBV9 and TRBJ1-3; D is perhaps TRBD1 (6 bases). The CDR3 contains 16 residues. V lost 4 bases and J 2 bases, leaving 16 bases between the germline ends. The germline gives CDR1 SGDLS, CDR2 YYNGEE. CDR3 bases: TGTGCCAGCAGCTCAGACGTCAGGGGCCCTGGAAACACCATATATTTT. It translates to CASSSDVRGPGNTIYF.

V is TRBV11-2 and J is TRBJ2-1; 8 bases map to TRBD1. The V and J ends lost 5 bases and 7 bases, in that order; junction bases with no gene match: 7. Germline assignment: CDR1 SGHAT and CDR2 FQNNGV. The CDR3 totals 14 residues. The CDR3 here is CASSPQRQGNEQFF. The CDR3 nucleotides are TGTGCCAGCAGCCCTCAACGACAGGGGAATGAGCAGTTCTTC.

The rearrangement uses TRBV7-3 and TRBJ1-5; maybe TRBD1 (5 bases). V was shortened by 2 bases and J by 5 bases, with 10 bases between the two germline ends. Looked up from germline, CDR1 is SGHTA and CDR2 is FQGTGA. The CDR3 contains 14 residues. The CDR3 sequence: CASSLQGGYQPQHF. The CDR3 DNA reads as TGTGCCAGCAGCTTACAGGGAGGATATCAGCCCCAGCATTTT.

The V and J genes are TRBV25-1 and TRBJ2-5, with D possibly matching TRBD2 (6 bases). This CDR3 region has 14 residues. Germline CDR1 MGHDK, CDR2 SYGVNS. V was clipped by 4 bases and J by 0 bases, with 9 bases between them. CDR3 in amino acids: CASSVGGYQETQYF. CDR3 sequence (DNA): TGTGCCAGCAGTGTCGGGGGATACCAAGAGACCCAGTACTTC.

The J gene is TRBJ2-2, the V gene TRBV6-1; D ambiguous. The germline CDR1 and CDR2 sequences are MNHNS and SASEGT. The CDR3 has 14 amino acids. V was pared by 1 base and J by 0 bases, with 3 bases between. DNA for the CDR3: TGTGCCAGCAGTGAAGGGCCGAACACCGGGGAGCTGTTTTTT. Amino acids: CASSEGPNTGELFF.

The chain employs TRBV15 and TRBJ1-3; 8 bases are shared with TRBD1. V shed 3 bases, J shed 4 bases, and the junction held 2 bases outside the gene matches. The CDR3 covers 14 residues. Germline V gene lookup returns CDR1 LNHNV and CDR2 YYDKDF (reference sequence). The CDR3 loop is CATSRRTGGNTIYF. As DNA, the CDR3 is TGTGCCACCAGCAGGAGGACAGGGGGAAACACCATATATTTT.

This clone was recorded a few times. The chain recombines TRBV6-4 with TRBJ2-6; perhaps TRBD2 as D (6 bases). The CDR3 contains 16 residues. V lost 3 bases to trimming and J lost 1 base, with 10 bases between them. Looked up from germline, CDR1 is MRHNA and CDR2 is SNTAGT. The CDR3 sequence is CASSESRGSGANVLTF. The CDR3, as DNA: TGTGCCAGCAGTGAATCTCGGGGGTCTGGGGCCAACGTCCTGACTTTC.

This chain uses TRBV4-1 with TRBJ2-7, with 9 positions matching TRBD1. CDR1 MGHRA and CDR2 YSYEKL come from the germline V gene. Losses at the gene ends were 3 bases for V and 5 bases for J; bases not matched to a gene: 2. This CDR3 has 13 residues. Written as DNA, the CDR3 is TGCGCCAGCAGCCAGAGGACAGGGGACGAGCAGTACTTC. It yields the protein CASSQRTGDEQYF.

The V call is TRBV27, the J call TRBJ2-5; the match to TRBD1 covers 8 bases. Unmatched junction bases numbered 9, after V lost 5 bases and J lost 7 bases. Germline values: CDR1 MNHEY, CDR2 SMNVEV (reference sequence). There are 14 residues in the CDR3. The CDR3 here is CASSDQGAAGTQYF. The CDR3 region has the DNA TGTGCCAGCAGTGACCAGGGGGCCGCGGGGACCCAGTACTTC.

The chain couples TRBV19 to TRBJ1-1, with 7 bases that match TRBD1. CDR1 LNHDA and CDR2 SQIVND come from the germline V gene (reference sequence). V trimming: 9 bases; J trimming: 0 bases; junction bases outside the gene matches: 7. The CDR3 sequence is 14 residues long. The CDR3 protein is CASQGQFLNTEAFF. DNA for the CDR3: TGTGCCAGCCAGGGACAGTTTCTGAACACTGAAGCTTTCTTT. Based on the CDR3 plus reference TRBV19 and TRBJ1-1, the full variable domain is DGGITQSPKYLFRKEGQNVTLSCEQNLNHDAMYWYRQDPGQGLRLIYYSQIVNDFQKGDIAEGYSVSREKKESFPLTVTSAQKNPTAFYLCASQGQFLNTEAFFGQGTRLTVV.

This clone was counted only a few times. The genes are TRBV5-1 and TRBJ2-2; D is perhaps TRBD2 (6 bases). Germline CDR1 reads SGHRS; CDR2 reads YFSETQ. The CDR3 consists of 16 residues. V was pared by 1 base and J by 0 bases, with 10 bases between. Here the CDR3 reads CASSLRDSSNTGELFF. In DNA form, the CDR3 reads TGCGCCAGCAGCTTGCGGGACTCCTCGAACACCGGGGAGCTGTTTTTT.

This chain links TRBV18 with TRBJ2-5; TRBD1 might be the D (6 bases). Germline V lookup: CDR1 KGHSH, CDR2 LQKENI. The CDR3 is 13 residues long. The V end was cut by 4 bases, the J end by 5 bases, with 11 bases between. The DNA of the CDR3 is TGTGCCAGCTCACAAGGGGGTCTGGAGACCCAGTACTTC. Its protein is CASSQGGLETQYF.

The chain joins TRBV7-3 to TRBJ2-3, with D tentatively TRBD2 (5 bases). V was pared by 5 bases and J by 5 bases, with 14 bases between. CDR1 and CDR2 (germline): SGHTA, FQGTGA. The CDR3 sequence is 14 residues long. The CDR3 DNA follows: TGTGCCAGCAGCCGATCCTTTCGGGGAGATACGCAGTATTTT. Amino acid sequence: CASSRSFRGDTQYF.

The chain combines TRBV7-8 with TRBJ2-7; TRBD2 aligns across 8 bases. Germline V CDR1 and CDR2: SGHVS, FQNEAQ. The CDR3 is 15 residues long. Losses at the gene ends were 6 bases for V and 0 bases for J; bases not matched to a gene: 7. CDR3 DNA: TGTGCCAGCAGATTTAGCGGGGCGAGCTCCTACGAGCAGTACTTC. Protein: CASRFSGASSYEQYF.

The chain uses TRBV27 and TRBJ1-2; weak D call: TRBD1 (5 bases). Germline CDR1 MNHEY, CDR2 SMNVEV (reference sequence). The V end lost 6 bases, the J end lost 8 bases, and 19 bases lay between the germline ends. The CDR3 covers 14 residues. The CDR3 DNA reads as TGTGCCAGCAGCGAGAGGGACTTATCTTTGGGCTACACCTTC. It codes for CASSERDLSLGYTF.

V and J are TRBV30 and TRBJ2-5; the match to TRBD2 covers 8 bases. This CDR3 has 13 residues. J lost 5 bases, V lost 5 bases, and 7 bases had no gene match. The germline V gene has CDR1 GTSNPN and CDR2 SVGIG (reference sequence). CDR3 sequence: CAWRPGLAETQYF. CDR3 sequence (DNA): TGTGCCTGGCGCCCTGGACTAGCTGAGACCCAGTACTTC. The full variable domain, completed using reference TRBV30 and TRBJ2-5, is SQTIHQWPATLVQPVGSPLSLECTVEGTSNPNLYWYRQAAGRGLQLLFYSVGIGQISSEVPQNLSASRPQDRQFILSSKKLLLSDSGFYLCAWRPGLAETQYFGPGTRLLVL.

The chain links TRBV5-1 to TRBJ2-1; 10 nucleotides align to TRBD2. The V segment lost 1 base and the J segment 3 bases; nucleotides outside the gene matches: 4. CDR1 and CDR2 from the germline V gene are SGHRS and YFSETQ. This CDR3 is built from 16 residues. In DNA, the CDR3 is TGCGCCAGCAGCTTGATGTCTAGCGGGGGCTACAATGAGCAGTTCTTC. Translation: CASSLMSSGGYNEQFF.